This entry is about one TCR beta chain. Its recognized antigen is unknown. No base-level quality is on record; no much larger clone is a single base apart. This sample is part of a study of shared clonotypes between healthy human individuals (dated by TCRdb to 2019 to 2021). Some background on the complete study: The cohort comprised two women and three men aged 18 to 49 years. Per donor, three plates each were used for CD4 naive and CD4 memory, two for CD8 naive, and one for CD8 memory. Blood TCR repertoires of several healthy adults were deeply sequenced to estimate repertoire size and the extent of clonotype sharing between individuals. To increase sequencing depth and limit assay-specific biases, TCR repertoire library preparation and sequencing were carried out by different laboratories using diverse techniques. Each donor's leukapheresis produced roughly between roughly 0.85 and 9 billion PBMCs. The investigation overall reported the following: When four donors were compared, the shared fraction of clonotypes was about 5.4% for naive CD4, about 4% for naive CD8, more than 2% for memory CD4, and about 0.36% for memory CD8. Incomplete sequencing was indicated by rarefaction of sorted-subset datasets, despite the large sequencing depth. Only blood was sampled, and tissue TCR repertoires likely differ from those in blood. Based on pairwise subsampling, the degree of clonotype sharing among donors was expected to be affected by sequencing depth. Compared with non-shared clonotypes, clonotypes shared by all four sorted-subset donors had higher generation probabilities. The genetic and exposure-history diversity represented was limited by the small number of donors. Naive subsets generally had larger estimated clonotype richness than memory subsets did.

Taken from cysteine to phenylalanine, the CDR3 has 16 residues. Only the CDR3 portion is preserved as DNA: 48 bases, with reading frame beginning at the first base. Looking up the germline V gene yields CDR1 SGDLS and CDR2 YYNGEE. V is shortened by 3 bases, J by 8 bases, and the region joining them spans 20 bases. The donors were healthy, HIV-negative adults with no recently reported acute infections or vaccinations. Only Caucasian adults living in Nashville, Tennessee, USA were represented among the donors. CD4+ T cells were enriched by magnetic negative selection, after which naive cells were positively selected on CD45RA and the negative fraction was taken as the memory subset. After blood collection by leukapheresis, PBMCs were isolated using Ficoll-Histopaque density gradient centrifugation and then cryopreserved in the vapor phase of liquid nitrogen. Purity and quantity of every magnetically sorted T cell population were checked by analytical flow cytometry. Genomic DNA was isolated from each sorted fraction and quantified by UV absorbance on a Nanodrop 2000c.

TCR CDR3 regions were amplified from genomic DNA by multiplex PCR using the deep immunoSEQ assay. Extracted genomic DNA from each cell subset was distributed evenly across all wells of several immunoSEQ 96-well plates, and each plate was treated as a replicate. For sorted subsets, roughly 200 ng genomic DNA, equal to some 28,000 T cell genomes, was loaded into each replicate PCR. Purified libraries were quantified with a Qubit 3.0 fluorometer, sized on a Bioanalyzer 2100, and re-quantified with the KAPA Library Quantification kit. Each immunoSEQ 96-well plate was sequenced on its own single-read 150-cycle Illumina NextSeq 550 flow cell. The paper's processing steps were these. The immunoSEQ output contained only junctional sequences without quality scores, so filtering could not match that applied to full-length reads. To assign V/J genes and CDR3, sequences were annotated using PyIR, a Python wrapper for IgBLAST v1.9, with IMGT germline references. Reads with weak V/J assignments (E-value above 1e-6), missing CDR3, stop codons, out-of-frame junctions, or ambiguous translated residues were removed. V3J clonotypes were defined by identical inferred V gene, J gene, and CDR3 amino acid sequence. Percentage overlap between repertoires was calculated by dividing the number of shared unique clonotypes by the size of the smaller repertoire. Repertoire richness was assessed with RTK rarefaction, the Chao1 estimator, and Recon v2.1 estimates of unobserved clonotypes. Generation probabilities for all TCRbeta clonotypes obtained by the gDNA method from a handful of donors were computed using OLGA. TCRdb carries this immuneACCESS record with in-frame sequences only. Its versions omit some clonotypes, under half of them owing to an unresolved V gene in the studies checked, with the rest unexplained. The V and J calls and clone size come from that table; D and trimming were worked out from the DNA. The sample has 650,000 to 750,000 clones on record, roughly 70% of them singletons. Of the sample, about 2% is held by the ten largest clones.

Sample: memory CD4+ T cells sorted from blood. According to the study, the label for this sample's cell subset or site signals: CD45RA-negative fraction. The sequence was obtained from a woman in her thirties in good health. The chain uses TRBV9 and TRBJ1-4; TRBD1 could be the D gene, as 5 bases match. The CDR3 region reads CASSELEGRRKEKLFF. The nucleotide sequence is given as TGTGCCAGCAGCGAACTAGAGGGGAGGAGAAAGGAAAAACTGTTTTTT.